This TCR beta chain was observed in a study of cytotoxic CD8 clonotypes in ibrutinib-treated CLL. Looking at the study overall: Following a median approximately eleven months of treatment, with a range of 6 to 36, response samples were taken. Study findings and constraints: Sustained-remission and progressing patients were not sampled at matched times. Public clonotypes, rarely seen, contracted or held steady on treatment.

For this clone: Its specificity is unknown.

TCRdb's copy holds only in-frame clones and misses some; the assay was immunoSEQ multiplex PCR. The top ten hold 5.5% to 6% of the sample, which has some 200,000 clones, 65% to 80% seen once. Germline V gene data show CDR1 as SGHDT and CDR2 as YYEEEE. The CDR3 contains 13 residues. Trimming shortened V by 0 bases and J by 12 bases, and 13 bases separated the two germline ends. The chain recombines TRBV5-6 with TRBJ1-5; the D is unclear. Sequencing used PBMCs, obtained after 12 months of ibrutinib treatment. This sequence originates from a human donor with chronic lymphocytic leukemia. CDR3 region: CASSLEVRGVQHF. CDR3 bases: TGTGCCAGCAGCTTGGAGGTTCGCGGCGTCCAGCATTTT. The whole variable domain, filled in from reference TRBV5-6 and TRBJ1-5, reads DAGVTQSPTHLIKTRGQQVTLRCSPKSGHDTVSWYQQALGQGPQFIFQYYEEEERQRGNFPDRFSGHQFPNYSSELNVNALLLGDSALYLCASSLEVRGVQHFGDGTRLSIL.